These 9 T cell receptor beta chains originate from one sample sequenced in a study of OX40 agonist ivuxolimab in advanced cancers. Library generation was performed with the immunoSEQ multiplex PCR assay. TCRdb re-hosts the immuneACCESS table, in-frame sequences only. Its copies lack some clones; in the studies checked, an unresolved V gene accounts for under half of them, and the cause for the rest is not known. In all, the sample holds nearly 80,000 clones, and about four fifths of those were seen once. The ten top clones hold more than 20% of the sample. The sequencing used CD4+ or CD8+ T cells sorted from blood, collected in a trial of the OX40 agonist ivuxolimab. Receptors were obtained from an adult with an advanced solid tumor such as melanoma, head and neck, liver or kidney cancer.

This rearrangement joins TRBV19 to TRBJ1-5; 11 bases map to TRBD1. The J segment lost 8 bases and the V segment lost 3 bases, leaving 9 bases of the junction unmatched. Germline lookup yields CDR1 LNHDA and CDR2 SQIVND (reference sequence). The CDR3 extends over 16 amino acids. CDR3 bases: TGTGCCAGTAGTATCGAGGGGACAGGGGGTTGGAAGCCCCAGCATTTT. Residues: CASSIEGTGGWKPQHF.

This clone was counted a single time. This chain joins TRBV18 and TRBJ2-7; D remains ambiguous. V was clipped by 4 bases and J by 2 bases, with 9 bases between them. Looked up from germline, CDR1 is KGHSH and CDR2 is LQKENI. CDR3 length: 13 residues. This CDR3 is CASSRSEAYEQYF. In DNA, the CDR3 is TGTGCCAGCTCACGGTCGGAAGCCTACGAGCAGTACTTC. Using reference TRBV18 and TRBJ2-7 for the parts outside the CDR3, the full variable domain is NAGVMQNPRHLVRRRGQEARLRCSPMKGHSHVYWYRQLPEEGLKFMVYLQKENIIDESGMPKERFSAEFPKEGPSILRIQQVVRGDSAAYFCASSRSEAYEQYFGPGTRLTVT.

The chain recombines TRBV2 with TRBJ2-1; 8 bases are shared with TRBD1. The CDR3 has 16 residues. Germline V gene sequence: CDR1 SNHLY, CDR2 FYNNEI. V lost 4 bases, J lost 0 bases, and 5 bases stayed unmatched. The CDR3: CASSGGQDSSYNEQFF. The CDR3 DNA sequence: TGTGCCAGCAGTGGGGGACAGGATAGCTCCTACAATGAGCAGTTCTTC.

This chain connects TRBV6-1 to TRBJ1-2; 7 nucleotides match TRBD1. The germline V gene encodes CDR1 MNHNS and CDR2 SASEGT. The CDR3 has 15 residues. The V gene end was trimmed by 6 bases and the J gene end by 2 bases; junction bases not matched to a gene: 9. This CDR3 is CASSPSPTGNYGYTF. The CDR3 nucleotides read TGTGCCAGCAGCCCCTCCCCGACAGGGAACTATGGCTACACCTTC.

The J gene is TRBJ2-5, the V gene TRBV7-2, with D hard to call. The germline V gene encodes CDR1 SGHTA and CDR2 FQGNSA. Trimming shortened V by 5 bases and J by 2 bases, and 3 bases separated the two germline ends. The CDR3 is made up of 11 amino acids. CDR3 residues: CASSPQETQYF. The CDR3 DNA is TGTGCCAGCAGCCCACAAGAGACCCAGTACTTC.

The genes are TRBV7-2 and TRBJ2-3, with D hard to call. V gave up 5 bases and J gave up 2 bases, with 5 bases separating them. The CDR3 has 12 amino acids. The V gene's germline CDR1 is SGHTA and CDR2 FQGNSA. CDR3 loop: CASSQFTDTQYF. CDR3 bases: TGTGCCAGCAGCCAATTCACAGATACGCAGTATTTT.

V usage is TRBV5-4 and J usage is TRBJ1-2; possible D gene TRBD1, 5 bases. V gave up 4 bases and J gave up 1 base, with 8 bases separating them. CDR3 length: 13 amino acids. Germline V gene sequence: CDR1 SGHNT, CDR2 YYREEE (reference sequence). The CDR3 nucleotides read TGTGCCAGCAGCCCAGACAGTAACTATGGCTACACCTTC. Amino acid sequence: CASSPDSNYGYTF.

This clone came up once. The chain joins TRBV18 to TRBJ2-1, with 10 bases identical to TRBD1. V trimming: 3 bases; J trimming: 14 bases; junction bases outside the gene matches: 4. The CDR3 totals 12 residues. CDR1 is KGHSH, CDR2 LQKENI, per germline. The CDR3 sequence is CASSPVGTGEFF. The DNA for the CDR3 is TGTGCCAGCTCACCCGTGGGGACAGGGGAGTTCTTC. The variable domain in full, completed from reference TRBV18 and TRBJ2-1, reads NAGVMQNPRHLVRRRGQEARLRCSPMKGHSHVYWYRQLPEEGLKFMVYLQKENIIDESGMPKERFSAEFPKEGPSILRIQQVVRGDSAAYFCASSPVGTGEFFGPGTRLTVL.

V gene TRBV6-1 combines with J gene TRBJ1-4, with TRBD1 matching over 8 bases. Germline CDR1 reads MNHNS; CDR2 reads SASEGT. Losses at the gene ends were 2 bases for V and 1 base for J; bases not matched to a gene: 9. The CDR3 runs 18 residues. CDR3 nucleotide sequence: TGTGCCAGCAGTGAATACGGGGGAGGACAGGGAACTAATGAAAAACTGTTTTTT. Amino acid sequence: CASSEYGGGQGTNEKLFF.